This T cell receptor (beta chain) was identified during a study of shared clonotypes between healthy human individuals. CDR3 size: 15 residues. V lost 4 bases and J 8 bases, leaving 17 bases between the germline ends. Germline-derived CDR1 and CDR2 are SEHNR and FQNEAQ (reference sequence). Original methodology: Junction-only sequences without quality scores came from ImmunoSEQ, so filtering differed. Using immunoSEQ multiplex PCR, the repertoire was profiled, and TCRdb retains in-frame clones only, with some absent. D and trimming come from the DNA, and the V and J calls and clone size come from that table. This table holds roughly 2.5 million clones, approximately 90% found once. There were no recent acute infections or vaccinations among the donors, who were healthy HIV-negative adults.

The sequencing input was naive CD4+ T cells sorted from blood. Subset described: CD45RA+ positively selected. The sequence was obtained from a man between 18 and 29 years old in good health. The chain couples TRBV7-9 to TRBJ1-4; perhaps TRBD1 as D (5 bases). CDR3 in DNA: TGTGCCAGCAGCTCCGGCGGAGGGGTGAAGGAAAAACTGTTTTTT. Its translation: CASSSGGGVKEKLFF.